This T cell receptor beta chain was identified during a study of CD8 T cells in Susac syndrome. RNA was extracted with the RNeasy kit, and a quantity of roughly 0.5 to 1 ug was reverse transcribed using random hexamers. TCRdb analysed the immunoSEQ multiplex PCR reads with MiXCR anew, one entry per CDR3 protein. The sample has 140,000 to 150,000 distinct CDR3 sequences; roughly 94% are singletons. This clonotype was seen a single time. The CDR3 totals 15 residues. Unmatched junction bases numbered 6, after V lost 4 bases and J lost 4 bases. The germline gives CDR1 SGHRS, CDR2 YFSETQ. The rearrangement joins TRBV5-1 to TRBJ1-1; 11 bases match TRBD1. This sequence was found in a human donor in good health. The sequenced material came from CD4+ T cells from PBMCs. The CDR3 spells CASSIGQGARTEAFF. The CDR3 DNA reads TGCGCCAGCAGCATAGGACAGGGGGCGCGCACTGAAGCTTTCTTT.